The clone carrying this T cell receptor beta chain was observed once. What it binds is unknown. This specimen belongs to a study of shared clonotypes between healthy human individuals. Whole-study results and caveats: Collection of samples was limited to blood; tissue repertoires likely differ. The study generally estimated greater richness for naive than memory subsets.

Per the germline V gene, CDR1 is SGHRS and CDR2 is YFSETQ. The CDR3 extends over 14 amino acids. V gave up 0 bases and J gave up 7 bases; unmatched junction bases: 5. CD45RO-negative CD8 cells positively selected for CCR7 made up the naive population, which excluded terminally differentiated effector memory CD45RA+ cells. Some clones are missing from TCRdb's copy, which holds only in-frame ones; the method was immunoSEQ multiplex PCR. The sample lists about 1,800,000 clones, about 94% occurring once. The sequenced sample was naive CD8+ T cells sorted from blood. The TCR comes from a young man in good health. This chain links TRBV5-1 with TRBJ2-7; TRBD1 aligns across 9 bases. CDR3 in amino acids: CASSLEQGAGEQYF. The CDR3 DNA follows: TGCGCCAGCAGCTTGGAACAGGGGGCGGGAGAGCAGTACTTC.